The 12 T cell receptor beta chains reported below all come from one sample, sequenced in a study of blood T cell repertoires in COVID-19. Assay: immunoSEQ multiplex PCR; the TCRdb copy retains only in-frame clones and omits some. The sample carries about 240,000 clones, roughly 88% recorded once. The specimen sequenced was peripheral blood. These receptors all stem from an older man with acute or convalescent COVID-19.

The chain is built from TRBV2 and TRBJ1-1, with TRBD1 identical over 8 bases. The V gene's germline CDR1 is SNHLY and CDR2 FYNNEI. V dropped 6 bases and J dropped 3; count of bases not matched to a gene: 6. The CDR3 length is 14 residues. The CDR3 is CASRDRVRDTEAFF. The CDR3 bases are TGTGCCAGCAGGGACAGGGTTAGGGACACTGAAGCTTTCTTT.

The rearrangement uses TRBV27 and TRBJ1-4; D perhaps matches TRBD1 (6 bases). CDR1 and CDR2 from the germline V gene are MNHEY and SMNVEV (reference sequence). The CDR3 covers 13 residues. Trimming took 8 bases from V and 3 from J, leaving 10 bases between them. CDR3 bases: TGTGCCAGCTTGGGGGCAGCTAATGAAAAACTGTTTTTT. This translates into CASLGAANEKLFF.

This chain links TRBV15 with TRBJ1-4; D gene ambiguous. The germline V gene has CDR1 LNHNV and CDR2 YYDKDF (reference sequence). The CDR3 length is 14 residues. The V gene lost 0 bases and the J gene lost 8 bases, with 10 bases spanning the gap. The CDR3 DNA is TGTGCCACCAGCAGAGATAACCAGAAGGAAAAACTGTTTTTT. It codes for CATSRDNQKEKLFF. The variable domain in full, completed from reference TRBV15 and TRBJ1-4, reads DAMVIQNPRYQVTQFGKPVTLSCSQTLNHNVMYWYQQKSSQAPKLLFHYYDKDFNNEADTPDNFQSRRPNTSFCFLDIRSPGLGDTAMYLCATSRDNQKEKLFFGSGTQLSVL.

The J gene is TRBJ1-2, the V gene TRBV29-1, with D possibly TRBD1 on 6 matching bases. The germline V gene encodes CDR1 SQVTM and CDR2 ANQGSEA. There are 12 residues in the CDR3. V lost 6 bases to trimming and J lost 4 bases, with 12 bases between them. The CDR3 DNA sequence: TGCAGCGTCTCGGACAGCTCCTATGGCTACACCTTC. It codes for CSVSDSSYGYTF.

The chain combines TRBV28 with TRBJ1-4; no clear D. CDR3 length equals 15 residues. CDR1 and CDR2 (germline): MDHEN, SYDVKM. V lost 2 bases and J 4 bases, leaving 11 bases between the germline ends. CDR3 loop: CASSLPRRGNEKLFF. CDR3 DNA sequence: TGTGCCAGCAGTTTACCCCGACGGGGTAATGAAAAACTGTTTTTT.

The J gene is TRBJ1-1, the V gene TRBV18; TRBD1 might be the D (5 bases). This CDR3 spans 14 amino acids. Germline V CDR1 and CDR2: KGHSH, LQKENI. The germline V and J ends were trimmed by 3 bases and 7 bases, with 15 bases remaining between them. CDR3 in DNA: TGTGCCAGCTCACCCTCCAGGGTTCCTGATGAAGCTTTCTTT. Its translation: CASSPSRVPDEAFF.

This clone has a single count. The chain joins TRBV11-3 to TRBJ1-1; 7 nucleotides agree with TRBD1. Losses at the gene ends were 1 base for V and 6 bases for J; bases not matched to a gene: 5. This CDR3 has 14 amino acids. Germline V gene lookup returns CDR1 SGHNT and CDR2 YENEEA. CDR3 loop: CASSLVQGGPEAFF. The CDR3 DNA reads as TGTGCCAGCAGCTTAGTGCAGGGGGGCCCTGAAGCTTTCTTT.

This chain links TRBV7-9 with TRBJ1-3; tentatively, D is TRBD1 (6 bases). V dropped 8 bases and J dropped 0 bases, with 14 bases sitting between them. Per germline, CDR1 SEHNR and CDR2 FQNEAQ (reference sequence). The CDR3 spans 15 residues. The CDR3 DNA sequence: TGTGCCAGCCGGGAAGGGGGAAACTCTGGAAACACCATATATTTT. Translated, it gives CASREGGNSGNTIYF. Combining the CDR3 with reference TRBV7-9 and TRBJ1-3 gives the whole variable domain DTGVSQNPRHKITKRGQNVTFRCDPISEHNRLYWYRQTLGQGPEFLTYFQNEAQLEKSRLLSDRFSAERPKGSFSTLEIQRTEQGDSAMYLCASREGGNSGNTIYFGEGSWLTVV.

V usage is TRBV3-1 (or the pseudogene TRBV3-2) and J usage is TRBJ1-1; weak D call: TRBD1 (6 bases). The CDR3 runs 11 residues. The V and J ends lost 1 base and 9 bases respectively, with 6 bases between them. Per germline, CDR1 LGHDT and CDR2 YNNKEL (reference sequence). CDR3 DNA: TGTGCCAGCAGCCAAGGGGGGCAAGCTTTCTTT. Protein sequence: CASSQGGQAFF.

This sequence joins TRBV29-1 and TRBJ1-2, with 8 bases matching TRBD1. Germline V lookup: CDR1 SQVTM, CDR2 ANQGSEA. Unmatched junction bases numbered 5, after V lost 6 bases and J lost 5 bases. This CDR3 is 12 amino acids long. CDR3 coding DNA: TGCAGCGTCGACAGGGGAGGTTATGGCTACACCTTC. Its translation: CSVDRGGYGYTF. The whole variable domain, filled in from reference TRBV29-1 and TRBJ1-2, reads SAVISQKPSRDICQRGTSLTIQCQVDSQVTMMFWYRQQPGQSLTLIATANQGSEATYESGFVIDKFPISRPNLTFSTLTVSNMSPEDSSIYLCSVDRGGYGYTFGSGTRLTVV.

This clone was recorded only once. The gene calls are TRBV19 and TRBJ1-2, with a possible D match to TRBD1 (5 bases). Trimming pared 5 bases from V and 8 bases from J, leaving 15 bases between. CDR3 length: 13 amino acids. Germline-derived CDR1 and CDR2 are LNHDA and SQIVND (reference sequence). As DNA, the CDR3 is TGTGCCAGTAGTTTCCGGGGGGGAGGAGGCTACACCTTC. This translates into CASSFRGGGGYTF.

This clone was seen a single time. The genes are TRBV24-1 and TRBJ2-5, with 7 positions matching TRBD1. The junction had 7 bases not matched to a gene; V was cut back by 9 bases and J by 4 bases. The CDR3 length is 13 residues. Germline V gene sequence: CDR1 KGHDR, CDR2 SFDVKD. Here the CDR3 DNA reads TGTGCCACCGGAAGACAGGGTATAGAGACCCAGTACTTC. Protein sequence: CATGRQGIETQYF.